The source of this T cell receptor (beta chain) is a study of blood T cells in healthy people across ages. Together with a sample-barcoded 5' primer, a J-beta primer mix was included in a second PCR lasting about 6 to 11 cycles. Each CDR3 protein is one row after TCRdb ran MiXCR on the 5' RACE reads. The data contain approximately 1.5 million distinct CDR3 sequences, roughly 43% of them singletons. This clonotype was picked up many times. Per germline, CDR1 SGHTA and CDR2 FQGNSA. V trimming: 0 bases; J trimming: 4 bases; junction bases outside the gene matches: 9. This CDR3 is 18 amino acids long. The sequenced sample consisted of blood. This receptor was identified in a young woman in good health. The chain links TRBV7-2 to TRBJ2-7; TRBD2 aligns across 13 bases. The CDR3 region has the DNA TGTGCCAGCAGCTTAGCGCTAAGTGGGACTAGCGGGAATTACGAGCAGTACTTC. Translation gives CASSLALSGTSGNYEQYF.